This entry features one T cell receptor (beta chain) sequence. Germline CDR1 is MNHEY and CDR2 is SVGAGI. The CDR3 spans 13 residues. Trimming cost V 4 bases and J 4 bases, with 10 bases left between them. This specimen comes from a study of cytomegalovirus exposure and HLA in healthy donors. Both 60 Vbeta primers and 13 Jbeta primers went into the PCR. The table came from immunoSEQ multiplex PCR; TCRdb's copy has only in-frame clones and leaves some out. Among some 150,000 clones, about four fifths were seen once, and the ten largest hold about 4.5%. J is TRBJ1-2 and V is TRBV6-5; a possible D gene is TRBD1 (6 bases). Sequenced material: PBMCs. The sequence was obtained from a man aged 25-45 years in good health and CMV-seronegative. Here the CDR3 DNA reads TGTGCCAGCAGTTCCACAGGGACCTATGGCTACACCTTC. As protein: CASSSTGTYGYTF.